Listed below are T cell receptor beta chains from one sample, sequenced in a study of PD-1 and CTLA-4 blockade in melanoma. The method was immunoSEQ multiplex PCR; TCRdb's version includes in-frame clones alone and lacks a portion of them. This sample carries over 25,000 clones, roughly 91% of them seen once, and the ten largest clones take over 6.5%. This sample comprised CD8+ T cells from peripheral blood, obtained before anti-PD-1 treatment. These TCRs come from a human donor with melanoma. Each CDR3 is given with its conserved first and last residue. D genes are given only for firm matches. Expanded clones are given a class, and other clones once, few, many or no size at all.

d_gene	v_gene	abundance	j_gene	CDR3aa	CDR3nt
.	TRBV7-7	.	TRBJ2-5	CASSLELAETQYF	TGTGCCAGCAGCTTAGAACTAGCAGAGACCCAGTACTTC
.	TRBV9	.	TRBJ1-6	CASSVEKNNSPLHF	TGTGCCAGCAGCGTAGAAAAAAACAATTCACCCCTCCACTTT
TRBD2	TRBV10-3	once	TRBJ2-1	CAISELAGAYEQFF	TGTGCCATCAGTGAACTAGCGGGAGCGTATGAGCAGTTCTTC
.	TRBV4-1	.	TRBJ1-6	CASSQPDLNSPLHF	TGCGCCAGCAGCCAACCCGACTTGAATTCACCCCTCCACTTT
.	TRBV10-2	once	TRBJ1-1	CASSEGRIEAFF	TGCGCCAGCAGTGAGGGCCGCATTGAAGCTTTCTTT
.	TRBV27	.	TRBJ1-1	CASSWRQMGTEAFF	TGTGCCAGCAGCTGGAGACAGATGGGAACTGAAGCTTTCTTT
TRBD2	TRBV3-1/TRBV3-2	.	TRBJ2-7	CASSQVQAGDRPYEQYF	TGTGCCAGCAGCCAAGTCCAAGCGGGGGATAGACCCTACGAGCAGTACTTC
.	TRBV6-4	.	TRBJ2-6	CASSRTTGANVLTF	TGTGCCAGCAGTCGGACTACTGGGGCCAACGTCCTGACTTTC
TRBD1	TRBV7-8	.	TRBJ1-5	CASSPRTGHQPQHF	TGTGCCAGCAGCCCCCGGACAGGACATCAGCCCCAGCATTTT
.	TRBV27	few	TRBJ1-1	CASSQSRNTEAFF	TGTGCCAGCAGTCAAAGCCGGAACACTGAAGCTTTCTTT
.	TRBV29-1	.	TRBJ2-7	CSHTGERDEQYF	TGCAGCCATACGGGAGAGAGAGACGAGCAGTACTTC
.	TRBV27	.	TRBJ1-5	CASSFSPYSNQPQHF	TGTGCCAGCAGTTTCTCCCCTTATAGCAATCAGCCCCAGCATTTT
.	TRBV5-6	.	TRBJ1-1	CASSTGDTEAFF	TGTGCCAGCAGCACCGGGGACACTGAAGCTTTCTTT
.	TRBV28	.	TRBJ1-1	CATHETPGGLDTEAFF	TGTGCCACCCATGAAACACCGGGGGGTCTGGACACTGAAGCTTTCTTT
TRBD2	TRBV27	.	TRBJ2-2	CATSTFQRGSFNTGELFF	TGTGCCACCTCTACGTTCCAGCGGGGGAGCTTCAACACCGGGGAGCTGTTTTTT
.	TRBV11-2	.	TRBJ2-3	CASSGGNWDYTDTQYF	TGTGCCAGCAGCGGAGGAAACTGGGATTACACAGATACGCAGTATTTT
.	TRBV7-3	.	TRBJ2-1	CASSLEGGDEQFF	TGTGCCAGCAGCTTAGAGGGCGGTGATGAGCAGTTCTTC
TRBD2	TRBV27	.	TRBJ2-1	CASSPPLAGKQFF	TGTGCCAGCAGTCCCCCTTTAGCGGGAAAGCAGTTCTTC
.	TRBV27	.	TRBJ2-2	CASTLFGSGELFF	TGTGCCAGCACCCTATTTGGCAGCGGGGAGCTGTTTTTT
TRBD1	TRBV15	.	TRBJ1-1	CATSRDTGEDEAFF	TGTGCCACCAGCAGAGATACAGGGGAGGATGAAGCTTTCTTT
TRBD1	TRBV3-1/TRBV3-2	.	TRBJ2-7	CASSQDLDRGYEQYF	TGTGCCAGCAGCCAAGACTTGGACAGGGGCTACGAGCAGTACTTC
TRBD2	TRBV6-2/TRBV6-3	.	TRBJ2-7	CASSNLAGEYEQYF	TGTGCCAGCAGTAACTTAGCGGGAGAGTACGAGCAGTACTTC
.	TRBV11-2	few	TRBJ1-6	CASSIDSSGYNSPLHF	TGTGCCAGCAGCATTGACAGTTCAGGGTATAATTCACCCCTCCACTTT
.	TRBV6-5	.	TRBJ2-5	CASSHQETQYF	TGTGCCAGCAGTCACCAAGAGACCCAGTACTTC
.	TRBV2	.	TRBJ2-7	CASSGQPSSYEQYF	TGTGCCAGCAGCGGACAGCCGAGCTCCTACGAGCAGTACTTC
.	TRBV2	.	TRBJ2-3	CASSDGGSTDTQYF	TGTGCCAGCAGTGATGGCGGAAGCACAGATACGCAGTATTTT
TRBD2	TRBV3-1/TRBV3-2	.	TRBJ2-2	CASSTGTSENTGELFF	TGTGCCAGCAGTACCGGGACTAGCGAGAACACCGGGGAGCTGTTTTTT
.	TRBV7-9	.	TRBJ2-7	CASSLDTREQYF	TGTGCCAGCAGCCTGGACACCCGAGAGCAGTACTTC
.	TRBV6-5	once	TRBJ1-1	CASNPLWGENTEAFF	TGTGCCAGCAACCCGCTATGGGGGGAGAACACTGAAGCTTTCTTT
.	TRBV28	.	TRBJ2-7	CASRWEQSYEQYF	TGTGCCAGCAGATGGGAACAGTCCTACGAGCAGTACTTC
.	TRBV3-1/TRBV3-2	.	TRBJ1-5	CASSQEAGAEYGNQPQHF	TGTGCCAGCAGCCAAGAGGCGGGGGCGGAATATGGCAATCAGCCCCAGCATTTT
.	TRBV4-2	.	TRBJ1-1	CASSRGEYTEAFF	TGTGCCAGCAGCCGGGGGGAGTACACTGAAGCTTTCTTT
TRBD1	TRBV20-1	.	TRBJ1-5	CSASPTGGFDQPQHF	TGCAGTGCTAGTCCGACAGGGGGCTTCGATCAGCCCCAGCATTTT
TRBD2	TRBV5-1	.	TRBJ2-3	CASSLRTSGKTDTQYF	TGCGCCAGCAGCTTGCGCACTAGCGGGAAGACAGATACGCAGTATTTT
.	TRBV7-9	.	TRBJ2-5	CASSLGWDPLTQYF	TGTGCCAGCAGCTTAGGTTGGGACCCCCTCACCCAGTACTTC
TRBD1	TRBV27	.	TRBJ2-2	CASSLQGANGELFF	TGTGCCAGCAGTTTACAGGGGGCTAACGGGGAGCTGTTTTTT
.	TRBV11-2	once	TRBJ2-2	CASSLEYGGAGELFF	TGTGCCAGCAGCTTAGAATACGGGGGCGCCGGGGAGCTGTTTTTT
TRBD2	TRBV28	.	TRBJ2-7	CASGTSGSYEQYF	TGTGCCAGCGGGACTAGCGGGTCTTACGAGCAGTACTTC
.	TRBV27	.	TRBJ2-2	CASSLDVTGTAGELFF	TGTGCCAGCAGTTTAGATGTCACAGGGACTGCCGGGGAGCTGTTTTTT
TRBD2	TRBV24-1	.	TRBJ2-1	CATSKASGTYNEQFF	TGTGCCACCAGTAAGGCTAGCGGTACCTACAATGAGCAGTTCTTC
.	TRBV24-1	.	TRBJ1-2	CATSDGRVHYGYTF	TGTGCCACCAGTGATGGCAGGGTTCACTATGGCTACACCTTC
TRBD1	TRBV28	.	TRBJ1-6	CASSPGGGNSPLHF	TGTGCCAGCAGTCCAGGGGGGGGGAATTCACCCCTCCACTTT
.	TRBV30	.	TRBJ1-3	CVWIGSGNTIYF	TGTGTCTGGATAGGCTCTGGAAACACCATATATTTT
TRBD1	TRBV27	.	TRBJ1-1	CASSYRGLNTEAFF	TGTGCCAGCAGCTACAGGGGCCTGAACACTGAAGCTTTCTTT
.	TRBV10-3	.	TRBJ1-6	CAISESSSRWGQQDSPLHF	TGTGCCATCAGTGAGTCGAGTTCTAGGTGGGGGCAGCAGGATTCACCCCTCCACTTT
TRBD1	TRBV11-2	large	TRBJ2-2	CASSLEGQGAMSGELFF	TGTGCCAGCAGCTTAGAAGGACAGGGGGCGATGTCCGGGGAGCTGTTTTTT
.	TRBV7-9	.	TRBJ2-1	CASSLAPTRLGNEQFF	TGTGCCAGCAGCTTAGCTCCGACTCGTCTAGGGAATGAGCAGTTCTTC
.	TRBV19	.	TRBJ1-1	CASSLGNTEAFF	TGTGCCAGTAGTCTGGGAAACACTGAAGCTTTCTTT
.	TRBV19	.	TRBJ2-7	CASSTGRTRANHEQYF	TGTGCCAGTAGTACCGGTCGGACACGGGCCAACCACGAGCAGTACTTC
.	TRBV7-9	once	TRBJ2-1	CASGGGPNEQFF	TGTGCCAGCGGAGGGGGCCCCAATGAGCAGTTCTTC
.	TRBV14	.	TRBJ1-4	CASTSVGPNGEKLFF	TGTGCCAGCACCTCTGTGGGACCCAATGGGGAAAAACTGTTTTTT
.	TRBV29-1	.	TRBJ1-2	CSVEGGGDPLGYTF	TGCAGCGTTGAAGGGGGAGGGGATCCGCTTGGCTACACCTTC
.	TRBV27	.	TRBJ2-1	CASRPLRAETGGEQFF	TGTGCCAGCAGGCCCCTGCGGGCGGAGACTGGTGGTGAGCAGTTCTTC
.	TRBV3-1/TRBV3-2	.	TRBJ1-2	CASSPTGTSYDYGYTF	TGTGCCAGCAGCCCAACCGGGACCTCGTACGACTATGGCTACACCTTC